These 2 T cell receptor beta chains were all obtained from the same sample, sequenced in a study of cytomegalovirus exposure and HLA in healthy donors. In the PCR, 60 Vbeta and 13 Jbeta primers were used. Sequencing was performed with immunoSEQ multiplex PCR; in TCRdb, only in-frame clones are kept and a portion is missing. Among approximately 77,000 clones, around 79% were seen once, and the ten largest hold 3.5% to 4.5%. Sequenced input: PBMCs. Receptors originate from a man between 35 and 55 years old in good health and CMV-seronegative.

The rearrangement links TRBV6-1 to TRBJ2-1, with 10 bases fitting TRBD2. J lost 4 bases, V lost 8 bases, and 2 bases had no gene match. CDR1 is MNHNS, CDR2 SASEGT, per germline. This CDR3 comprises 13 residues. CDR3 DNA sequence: TGTGCCAGCGGACTAGCGGATTACAATGAGCAGTTCTTC. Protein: CASGLADYNEQFF.

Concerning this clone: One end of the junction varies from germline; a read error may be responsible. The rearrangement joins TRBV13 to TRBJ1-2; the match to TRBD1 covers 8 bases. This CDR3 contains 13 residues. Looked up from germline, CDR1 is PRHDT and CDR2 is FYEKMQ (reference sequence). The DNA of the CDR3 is TGTGCCAGCAGCCTAGGGACAGGCTATGGCTACACCTTC. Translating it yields CASSLGTGYGYTF.